Sequencing of this T cell receptor beta chain was carried out in a study of identical twins. Study conclusions and caveats: Weaker excess sharing between twins was seen in beta out-of-frame sequences. The abundant beta clonotypes from cord blood had fewer insertions, and memory repertoires had none of this.

This clonotype was counted a few times. What it binds is unknown. Each donor (without exception) was a healthy Caucasian. One entry per CDR3 protein, called by TCRdb with MiXCR from the 5' RACE reads. The sample carries 350,000 to 450,000 distinct CDR3 sequences, roughly 20% recorded once. Sequencing was done on a sample of naive T cells sorted from blood. The origin of this receptor is a man aged 50-60 years in good health.

The CDR3 DNA reads as TGCAGTGCTAGAGATCCACAGGGGGCTCGCACTGAAGCTTTCTTT. It yields the protein CSARDPQGARTEAFF. V and J are TRBV20-1 and TRBJ1-1, with 9 bases lining up with TRBD1. Trimming cost V 0 bases and J 4 bases; bases outside gene matches: 6. The CDR3 has 15 residues. Germline values: CDR1 DFQATT, CDR2 SNEGSKA (reference sequence).